A selection of T cell receptor beta chains follows, all from one sample in a study of cytomegalovirus exposure and HLA in healthy donors. Here immunoSEQ multiplex PCR was the method, and the copy in TCRdb shows in-frame clones only, minus some. This table has under 200,000 clones, roughly 80% appearing once. The sequenced sample was PBMCs. The receptor set was obtained from a woman aged 25 to 45 in good health and CMV-seropositive. Both conserved end residues are part of each CDR3. D genes are given only for firm matches. Rows may omit the clone size; those that give it use once, few, many or a size class.

J	V	size	D	DNA	CDR3
TRBJ2-6	TRBV13	.	.	TGTGCCAGCAAACGCGCCGGGGCCAACGTCCTGACTTTC	CASKRAGANVLTF
TRBJ2-7	TRBV11-3	once	.	TGTGCCAGCAGCGGACTGAGCTCCTACGAGCAGTACTTC	CASSGLSSYEQYF
TRBJ1-4	TRBV14	.	.	TGTGCCAGCAGCCTCGGCGGATTGGCAACTAATGAAAAACTGTTTTTT	CASSLGGLATNEKLFF
TRBJ1-5	TRBV5-6	.	.	TGTGCCAGCAGCTTGTACGGGGGGGGGAGCAATCAGCCCCAGCATTTT	CASSLYGGGSNQPQHF
TRBJ1-3	TRBV30	.	.	TGTGCCTGGAGTCTCGGAAACACCATATATTTT	CAWSLGNTIYF
TRBJ2-7	TRBV5-1	.	TRBD1	TGCGCCAGCAGCCCGGGGACAGCCCTCGGAGAGCAGTACTTC	CASSPGTALGEQYF
TRBJ1-2	TRBV19	.	TRBD1	TGTGCCAGTAGTGCCCTTACCAGGGGGCTAGATGGCTACACCTTC	CASSALTRGLDGYTF
TRBJ1-5	TRBV5-1	few	TRBD1	TGCGCCAGCAGCATCGGGACAGGGGGCGCGGGTCAGCCCCAGCATTTT	CASSIGTGGAGQPQHF
TRBJ1-3	TRBV2	.	TRBD1	TGTGCCAGCAGCAACAGGGGCCCCTCTGGAAACACCATATATTTT	CASSNRGPSGNTIYF
TRBJ2-1	TRBV10-3	.	TRBD2	TGTGCCATCAGGCGGGGGGGCTCCTACAATGAGCAGTTCTTC	CAIRRGGSYNEQFF
TRBJ2-1	TRBV7-3	.	TRBD1	TGTGCCAGCAGCTTAGGACAGGGCTCCTACAATGAGCAGTTCTTC	CASSLGQGSYNEQFF
TRBJ2-2	TRBV4-2	few	TRBD1	TGTGCCAGCAGCACCCCGACAGGGGCAAACACCGGGGAGCTGTTTTTT	CASSTPTGANTGELFF
TRBJ2-2	TRBV30	.	TRBD1	TGTGCCTCTGGGACAGACCTTAACACCGGGGAGCTGTTTTTT	CASGTDLNTGELFF
TRBJ1-5	TRBV6-5	.	.	TGTGCCAGCAGACCTAGGGGAAGCAATCAGCCCCAGCATTTT	CASRPRGSNQPQHF
TRBJ2-5	TRBV7-6	.	.	TGTGCCAGCAGCCCGATTTTCAGGGGTGGGGAGACCCAGTACTTC	CASSPIFRGGETQYF
TRBJ2-1	TRBV4-3	.	TRBD2	TGCGCCAGCAGCCAAGAATGGCGGGGGGGTAGGTACAATGAGCAGTTCTTC	CASSQEWRGGRYNEQFF
TRBJ1-2	TRBV7-2	.	TRBD1	TGTGCCAGCAGCCGTGGGACAGGGCGAAATGGCTACACCTTC	CASSRGTGRNGYTF
TRBJ1-5	TRBV6-1	medium-sized	.	TGTGCCAGCAATAGCTGGGTTCTACAGCCCCAGCATTTT	CASNSWVLQPQHF
TRBJ2-1	TRBV15	.	TRBD2	TGTGCCACCAGCAGAGATGGGGGGGGATACTCCTACAATGAGCAGTTCTTC	CATSRDGGGYSYNEQFF
TRBJ2-7	TRBV27	.	.	TGTGCCAGCAGGGGGGACAATCTCTACGAGCAGTACTTC	CASRGDNLYEQYF
TRBJ2-2	TRBV7-3	.	TRBD2	TGTGCCAGCAGCTTAGGCGGGGGGGCCTACGAAACCGGGGAGCTGTTTTTT	CASSLGGGAYETGELFF
TRBJ1-2	TRBV2	.	TRBD1	TGTGCCAGCAGTAAGGACAGGGGGCGCAAGTACTATGGCTACACCTTC	CASSKDRGRKYYGYTF
TRBJ1-2	TRBV19	few	TRBD1	TGTGCCAGTAGTATAGCCCCCGGACAGGGGGGTTACTATGGCTACACCTTC	CASSIAPGQGGYYGYTF
TRBJ1-1	TRBV5-1	.	.	TGCGCCAGCAGCTTGGGGGGAACAGGGAACACTGAAGCTTTCTTT	CASSLGGTGNTEAFF
TRBJ1-1	TRBV9	.	.	TGTGCCAGCAGCGGGACAGCTTCCATGAACACTGAAGCTTTCTTT	CASSGTASMNTEAFF
TRBJ2-7	TRBV30	once	TRBD1	TGTGCCTGGAGTGGATGGACAGGGGCGCTGTCCTACGAGCAGTACTTC	CAWSGWTGALSYEQYF
TRBJ2-1	TRBV29-1	.	.	TGCAGCGTTTACCCATCGGACAAGAAGGTACGACTGTACAATGAGCAGTTCTTC	CSVYPSDKKVRLYNEQFF
TRBJ2-7	TRBV5-4	.	TRBD1	TGTGCCAGCAGCGTGACCAGGGGGTACGAGCAGTACTTC	CASSVTRGYEQYF
TRBJ1-2	TRBV27	.	.	TGTGCCAGCAGCTATGGACAGTCGTATGGCTACACCTTC	CASSYGQSYGYTF
TRBJ2-1	TRBV7-2	.	.	TGTGCCAGCAGCTTAGTTTTTAGCAGGGCCCTTTACAATGAGCAGTTCTTC	CASSLVFSRALYNEQFF
TRBJ1-1	TRBV5-1	once	.	TGCGCCAGCAGCTTGAGGGCCGGGGGAGGAACTGAAGCTTTCTTT	CASSLRAGGGTEAFF
TRBJ1-2	TRBV4-1	.	.	TGCGCCAGCACCTCCGGGGTGACGGACCTTTATGGCTACACCTTC	CASTSGVTDLYGYTF
TRBJ1-3	TRBV6-1	.	TRBD1	TGTGCCAGCAGGAGACAGGGAAGCTCTGGAAACACCATATATTTT	CASRRQGSSGNTIYF
TRBJ1-1	TRBV28	.	.	TGTGCCAGCAGGGTATCCAGGGGCACTGAAGCTTTCTTT	CASRVSRGTEAFF
TRBJ1-1	TRBV7-3	.	TRBD1	TGTGCCAGCAGCTTTACAGGGGGCCGGACTGAAGCTTTCTTT	CASSFTGGRTEAFF
TRBJ2-4	TRBV28	.	.	TGTGCCAGCAGCCCACCCCAGGGTGGCAAAAACATTCAGTACTTC	CASSPPQGGKNIQYF
TRBJ2-7	TRBV7-2	once	TRBD1	TGTGCCAGCAGCTTACGGAAAGGACAGGGGATAGGGGGTTACGAGCAGTACTTC	CASSLRKGQGIGGYEQYF
TRBJ2-7	TRBV5-6	.	.	TGTGCCAGCAGCTTGGCTGGGGCGTTAATGAGCTCCTACGAGCAGTACTTC	CASSLAGALMSSYEQYF
TRBJ1-1	TRBV13	once	.	TGTGCCAGCAGCCACAACGACAGGAACACTGAAGCTTTCTTT	CASSHNDRNTEAFF
TRBJ2-7	TRBV6-5	few	TRBD2	TGTGCCAGCAGTTACTCTGGTAGCGGGGGCTACGAGCAGTACTTC	CASSYSGSGGYEQYF
TRBJ1-2	TRBV5-6	.	.	TGTGCCAGCAGCTTGGCCTCCCGTTATGGCTACACCTTC	CASSLASRYGYTF
TRBJ1-6	TRBV10-3	.	TRBD1	TGTGCCATCAGTGAGAACAGGGGGAATTCACCCCTCCACTTT	CAISENRGNSPLHF
TRBJ2-7	TRBV19	.	TRBD1	TGTGCCAGTAGTATCGGGGGGACAGGGAGCGAGCAGTACTTC	CASSIGGTGSEQYF